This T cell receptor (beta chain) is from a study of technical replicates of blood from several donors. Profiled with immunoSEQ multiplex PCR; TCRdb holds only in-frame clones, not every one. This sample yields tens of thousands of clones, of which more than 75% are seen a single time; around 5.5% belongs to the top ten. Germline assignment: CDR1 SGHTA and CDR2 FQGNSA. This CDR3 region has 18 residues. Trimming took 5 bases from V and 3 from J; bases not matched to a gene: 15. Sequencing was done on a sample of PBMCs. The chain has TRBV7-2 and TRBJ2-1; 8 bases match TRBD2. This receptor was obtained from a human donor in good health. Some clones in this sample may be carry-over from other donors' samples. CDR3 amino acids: CASSPRTSWGVDYNEQFF. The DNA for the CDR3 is TGTGCCAGCAGCCCACGGACTAGCTGGGGGGTGGACTACAATGAGCAGTTCTTC. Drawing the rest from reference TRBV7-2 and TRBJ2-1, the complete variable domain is GAGVSQSPSNKVTEKGKDVELRCDPISGHTALYWYRQSLGQGLEFLIYFQGNSAPDKSGLPSDRFSAERTGGSVSTLTIQRTQQEDSAVYLCASSPRTSWGVDYNEQFFGPGTRLTVL.